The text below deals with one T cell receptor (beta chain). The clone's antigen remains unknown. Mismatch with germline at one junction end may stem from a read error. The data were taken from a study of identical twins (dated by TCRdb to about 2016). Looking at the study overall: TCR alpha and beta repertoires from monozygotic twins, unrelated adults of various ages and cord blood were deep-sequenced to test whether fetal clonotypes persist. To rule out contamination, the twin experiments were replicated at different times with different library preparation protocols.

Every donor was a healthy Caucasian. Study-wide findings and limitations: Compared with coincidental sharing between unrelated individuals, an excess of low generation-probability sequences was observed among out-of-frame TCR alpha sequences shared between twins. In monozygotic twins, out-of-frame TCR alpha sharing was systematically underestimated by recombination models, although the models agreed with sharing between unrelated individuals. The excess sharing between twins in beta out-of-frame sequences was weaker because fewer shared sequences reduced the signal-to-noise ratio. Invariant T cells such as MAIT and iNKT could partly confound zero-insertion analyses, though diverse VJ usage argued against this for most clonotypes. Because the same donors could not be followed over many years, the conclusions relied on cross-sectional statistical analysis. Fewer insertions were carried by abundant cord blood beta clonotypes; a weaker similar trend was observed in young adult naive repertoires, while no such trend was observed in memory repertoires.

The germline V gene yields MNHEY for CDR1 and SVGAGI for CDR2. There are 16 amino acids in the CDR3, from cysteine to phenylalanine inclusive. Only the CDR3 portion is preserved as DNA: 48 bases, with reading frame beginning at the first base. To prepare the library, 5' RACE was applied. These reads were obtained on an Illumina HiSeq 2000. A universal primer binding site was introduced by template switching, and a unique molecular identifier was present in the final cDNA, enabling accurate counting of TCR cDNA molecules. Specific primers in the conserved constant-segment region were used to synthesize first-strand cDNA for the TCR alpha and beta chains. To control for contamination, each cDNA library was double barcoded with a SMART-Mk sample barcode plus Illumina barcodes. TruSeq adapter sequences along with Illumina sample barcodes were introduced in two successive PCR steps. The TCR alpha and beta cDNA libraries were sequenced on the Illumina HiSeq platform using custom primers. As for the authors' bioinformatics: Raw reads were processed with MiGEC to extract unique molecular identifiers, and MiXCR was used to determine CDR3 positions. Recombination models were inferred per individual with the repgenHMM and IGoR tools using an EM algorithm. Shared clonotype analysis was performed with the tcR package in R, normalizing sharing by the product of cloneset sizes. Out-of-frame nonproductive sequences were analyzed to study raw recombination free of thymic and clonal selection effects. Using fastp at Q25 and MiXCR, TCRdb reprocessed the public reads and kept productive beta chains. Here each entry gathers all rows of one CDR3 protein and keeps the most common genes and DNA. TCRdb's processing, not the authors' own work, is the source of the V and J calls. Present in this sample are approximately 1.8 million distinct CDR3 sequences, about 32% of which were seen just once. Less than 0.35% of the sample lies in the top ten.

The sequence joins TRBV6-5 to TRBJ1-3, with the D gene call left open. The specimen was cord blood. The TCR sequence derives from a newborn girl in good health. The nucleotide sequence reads TGTGCCAGCAGTTACGGGGTTTCTAACTATGGCTACACCTTATATTTT. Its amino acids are CASSYGVSNYGYTLYF.